This T cell receptor beta chain derives from a study of cytomegalovirus exposure and HLA in healthy donors. A multiplex PCR was run with 60 Vbeta primers and 13 Jbeta primers. The method was immunoSEQ multiplex PCR; TCRdb's version includes in-frame clones alone and lacks a portion of them. In the table there are 70,000 to 100,000 clones, roughly 71% of which are singletons. This TCR was sampled from a man over 45 in good health and CMV-seronegative. Material: PBMCs.

CDR3 sequence reads: CSAHTDTQYF. The CDR3 DNA is TGCAGTGCTCACACAGATACGCAGTATTTT. V is TRBV20-1 and J is TRBJ2-3; D uncertain. Looked up from germline, CDR1 is DFQATT and CDR2 is SNEGSKA (reference sequence). With 5 bases removed from V and 2 bases from J, the gap between germline ends came to 2 bases. The CDR3 runs to 10 residues.